This entry lists 21 T cell receptor beta chains sequenced from one sample in a study of blood T cell repertoires in COVID-19. Only in-frame clones appear in the TCRdb table, and some are missing; sequencing was by immunoSEQ multiplex PCR. The sample yields some 270,000 clones, 84% seen once. The sequenced material came from peripheral blood. The source of these receptors is a woman between 40 and 55 years old who had recovered from COVID-19.

The rearrangement joins TRBV5-6 to TRBJ2-1; D is perhaps TRBD2 (5 bases). CDR1 and CDR2 (germline): SGHDT, YYEEEE. This CDR3 comprises 16 residues. V lost 4 bases and J 0 bases, leaving 14 bases between the germline ends. The CDR3, as DNA: TGTGCCAGCAGCGGAGGATGGTCTAACTCCTACAATGAGCAGTTCTTC. Protein: CASSGGWSNSYNEQFF.

CDR3 nucleotide sequence: TGTGCCAGCAGCTTGTATGAGCCAGGCAACAATGAAAAACTGTTTTTT. Encoded protein: CASSLYEPGNNEKLFF. This chain links TRBV5-6 with TRBJ1-4, with D unclear. Germline V lookup: CDR1 SGHDT, CDR2 YYEEEE. CDR3 length: 16 amino acids. Trimming took 1 base from V and 5 from J, leaving 15 bases between them.

In DNA, the CDR3 is TGTGCTAGTGGTCCCGCAGGGAGGGCAGATACGCAGTATTTT. Protein: CASGPAGRADTQYF. The V call is TRBV12-5, the J call TRBJ2-3, with 7 bases aligning to TRBD2. V shed 5 bases and J 4 bases; nucleotides not matched to a gene: 6. Germline CDR1 is LGHNT and CDR2 is FRNRAP. The CDR3 has 14 amino acids.

The V call is TRBV6-1, the J call TRBJ2-3; 12 bases are shared with TRBD1. This CDR3 has 17 amino acids. Germline CDR1 MNHNS, CDR2 SASEGT. J was trimmed by 4 bases and V by 4 bases; bases with no gene match: 9. This chain's CDR3 is CASSGWSGTGGPDTQYF. The CDR3 DNA reads as TGTGCCAGCAGTGGGTGGTCGGGGACAGGGGGCCCAGATACGCAGTATTTT.

V is TRBV7-9 and J is TRBJ1-1; TRBD1 agrees at 7 bases. Germline V gene data show CDR1 as SEHNR and CDR2 as FQNEAQ (reference sequence). This CDR3 contains 18 residues. With V trimmed by 5 bases and J by 2 bases, 17 bases remained unmatched. This CDR3 reads CASSPTMTGPIVNTEAFF. As DNA, the CDR3 is TGTGCCAGCAGCCCAACAATGACAGGGCCGATCGTAAACACTGAAGCTTTCTTT.

V is TRBV6-6 and J is TRBJ2-3; 7 bases are a match to TRBD1. The CDR3 extends over 15 amino acids. J lost 3 bases, V lost 8 bases, and 11 bases had no gene match. Germline CDR1 and CDR2: MNHNY and SVGAGI (reference sequence). The CDR3 nucleotides are TGTGCCAGCTCGGGCGACAGGGTATGGACAGATACGCAGTATTTT. It specifies CASSGDRVWTDTQYF.

This chain joins TRBV15 and TRBJ2-7, with D possibly TRBD1 on 9 matching bases. The V gene lost 4 bases and the J gene lost 6 bases, with 19 bases spanning the gap. The V gene's germline CDR1 is LNHNV and CDR2 YYDKDF (reference sequence). This CDR3 spans 15 amino acids. The CDR3 sequence: CATSTGGDRVPEQYF. In DNA, the CDR3 is TGTGCCACCAGCACGGGGGGGGACAGGGTCCCCGAGCAGTACTTC. Full variable domain (remainder filled in from reference TRBV15 and TRBJ2-7): DAMVIQNPRYQVTQFGKPVTLSCSQTLNHNVMYWYQQKSSQAPKLLFHYYDKDFNNEADTPDNFQSRRPNTSFCFLDIRSPGLGDTAMYLCATSTGGDRVPEQYFGPGTRLTVT.

The chain joins TRBV2 to TRBJ2-3, with 7 bases aligning to TRBD2. The germline gives CDR1 SNHLY, CDR2 FYNNEI. V dropped 1 base and J dropped 2; count of bases not matched to a gene: 9. The CDR3 is made up of 17 amino acids. CDR3 in amino acids: CASSEGPTSLYTDTQYF. CDR3 coding DNA: TGTGCCAGCAGTGAAGGTCCGACTAGCCTATACACAGATACGCAGTATTTT. Filled out from reference TRBV2 and TRBJ2-3, the complete variable domain reads EPEVTQTPSHQVTQMGQEVILRCVPISNHLYFYWYRQILGQKVEFLVSFYNNEISEKSEIFDDQFSVERPDGSNFTLKIRSTKLEDSAMYFCASSEGPTSLYTDTQYFGPGTRLTVL.

There are a few counts of this clone. The CDR3 nucleotides are TGTGCCAGCAGTTACTCCCTTACTAGCTTCTCCTACGAGCAGTACTTC. This sequence encodes CASSYSLTSFSYEQYF. The V gene is TRBV6-5, the J gene TRBJ2-7, with D perhaps TRBD2 (6 bases). Per the germline V gene, CDR1 is MNHEY and CDR2 is SVGAGI. V lost 0 bases, J lost 0 bases, and 12 bases lay in between. The CDR3 sequence is 16 residues long.

This sequence joins TRBV4-2 and TRBJ1-5; TRBD1 matches at 7 bases. The CDR3 is 15 residues long. Per the germline V gene, CDR1 is LGHNA and CDR2 is YNFKEQ. V was clipped by 5 bases and J by 5 bases; unmatched bases: 9. The CDR3 region is CASSYSNQGDQPQHF. CDR3 nucleotide sequence: TGTGCCAGCAGCTACAGTAATCAGGGGGATCAGCCCCAGCATTTT.

This clone was observed a few times. V usage is TRBV4-1 and J usage is TRBJ2-2, with D perhaps matching TRBD1 (7 bases). From germline, CDR1 is MGHRA and CDR2 YSYEKL. The CDR3 totals 16 residues. The V and J ends lost 2 bases and 8 bases respectively, with 18 bases between them. The chain's CDR3 is CASSQWGDSSRGELFF. The CDR3 bases are TGCGCCAGCAGCCAATGGGGGGACAGTTCACGTGGGGAGCTGTTTTTT.

The chain uses TRBV2 and TRBJ2-1; 9 bases map to TRBD1. With 5 bases clipped from V and 6 bases from J, the junction kept 8 bases outside the gene matches. Germline loops: CDR1 SNHLY, CDR2 FYNNEI. The CDR3 runs to 15 residues. The chain's CDR3 is CASSSTGTGRNEQFF. The CDR3 DNA is TGTGCCAGCAGTTCTACCGGGACAGGGCGCAATGAGCAGTTCTTC.

The chain combines TRBV6-1 with TRBJ1-5; D uncertain. Trimming removed 1 base at V and 4 bases at J, with 11 bases between. This CDR3 has 15 amino acids. Germline assignment: CDR1 MNHNS and CDR2 SASEGT. In DNA form, the CDR3 reads TGTGCCAGCAGTGAAGGTGAGGGAACAAATCAGCCCCAGCATTTT. This translates into CASSEGEGTNQPQHF.

This clone came up once. This chain joins TRBV9 and TRBJ1-2; TRBD1 matches 12 bases. The CDR3 sequence is 15 residues long. Germline lookup yields CDR1 SGDLS and CDR2 YYNGEE. V dropped 2 bases and J dropped 8; count of bases not matched to a gene: 7. Written as DNA, the CDR3 is TGTGCCAGCAGCGTCTGGGACAGGGGGCAAGGCGGCTACACCTTC. The encoded protein is CASSVWDRGQGGYTF.

V and J are TRBV2 and TRBJ2-5, with D possibly TRBD1 on 5 matching bases. CDR1 is SNHLY, CDR2 FYNNEI, per germline. The V end lost 4 bases, the J end lost 7 bases, and 10 bases lay between the germline ends. The CDR3 spans 12 residues. The CDR3 here is CASSVDSTTQYF. CDR3 DNA: TGTGCCAGCAGTGTTGACAGTACGACCCAGTACTTC.

This chain joins TRBV9 and TRBJ1-2, with D maybe TRBD1 (6 bases). The CDR3 loop spans 15 amino acids. CDR1 is SGDLS and CDR2 is YYNGEE in the germline V gene. The germline V and J ends were trimmed by 4 bases and 7 bases, with 20 bases remaining between them. CDR3 DNA sequence: TGTGCCAGCAGCCTAGAACCGCAGGGGTCGGGTGGCTACACCTTC. Its translation: CASSLEPQGSGGYTF. Complete variable domain (other parts from reference TRBV9 and TRBJ1-2): DSGVTQTPKHLITATGQRVTLRCSPRSGDLSVYWYQQSLDQGLQFLIQYYNGEERAKGNILERFSAQQFPDLHSELNLSSLELGDSALYFCASSLEPQGSGGYTFGSGTRLTVV.

This clone occurred once. The chain employs TRBV28 and TRBJ2-4; tentatively, D is TRBD2 (6 bases). CDR3 size: 16 residues. Per germline, CDR1 MDHEN and CDR2 SYDVKM. V lost 8 bases, J lost 0 bases, and 17 bases lay in between. The CDR3 spells CASGGIGVLAKNIQYF. CDR3 DNA: TGTGCCAGCGGCGGGATTGGAGTCTTAGCCAAAAACATTCAGTACTTC.

The chain couples TRBV5-1 to TRBJ2-3, with 10 bases matching TRBD1. CDR1 and CDR2 from the germline V gene are SGHRS and YFSETQ. Germline trimming cut 2 bases from V and 5 bases from J; bases unmatched to any gene: 2. The CDR3 sequence is 14 residues long. The CDR3 spells CASSFGQGGDTQYF. The CDR3 DNA reads TGCGCCAGCAGCTTTGGACAGGGGGGAGATACGCAGTATTTT.

J is TRBJ1-2 and V is TRBV3-1 (or the pseudogene TRBV3-2); weak D call: TRBD1 (6 bases). Trimming stripped 3 bases from V and 7 bases from J, with 12 bases between. The CDR3 sequence is 13 residues long. Germline V gene lookup returns CDR1 LGHDT and CDR2 YNNKEL (reference sequence). The DNA for the CDR3 is TGTGCCAGCAGCCATAGGGGAGGGGGTGGCTACACCTTC. The encoded protein is CASSHRGGGGYTF.

The rearrangement joins TRBV29-1 to TRBJ2-1, with TRBD1 identical over 7 bases. Germline CDR1 SQVTM, CDR2 ANQGSEA. V was clipped by 4 bases and J by 4 bases; unmatched bases: 4. The length of the CDR3 is 13 residues. The CDR3 sequence: CSVGQGVYNEQFF. The CDR3 DNA sequence: TGCAGCGTTGGGCAGGGGGTGTACAATGAGCAGTTCTTC.

The chain employs TRBV3-1 (or the pseudogene TRBV3-2) and TRBJ1-2, with 12 bases fitting TRBD1. The V gene end was trimmed by 4 bases and the J gene end by 2 bases; junction bases not matched to a gene: 11. The germline V gene encodes CDR1 LGHDT and CDR2 YNNKEL (reference sequence). The CDR3 has 18 residues. In DNA form, the CDR3 reads TGTGCCAGCAGCCGTAAACCGGGACAGGGGGCCGGCAACTATGGCTACACCTTC. It translates to CASSRKPGQGAGNYGYTF.